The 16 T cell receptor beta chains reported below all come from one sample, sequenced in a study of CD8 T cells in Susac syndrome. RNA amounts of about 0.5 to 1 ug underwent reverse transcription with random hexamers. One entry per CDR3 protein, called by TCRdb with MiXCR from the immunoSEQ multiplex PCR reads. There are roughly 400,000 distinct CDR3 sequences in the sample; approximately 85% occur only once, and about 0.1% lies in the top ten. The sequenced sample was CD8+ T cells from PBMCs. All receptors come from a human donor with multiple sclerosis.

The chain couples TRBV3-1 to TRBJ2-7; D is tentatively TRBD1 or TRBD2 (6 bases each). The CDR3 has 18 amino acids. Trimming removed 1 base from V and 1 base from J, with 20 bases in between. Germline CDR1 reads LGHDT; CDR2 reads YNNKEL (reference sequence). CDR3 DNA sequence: TGTGCCAGCAGCCAAGGGGACATTCTGCCCGGACTATCCTACGAGCAGTACTTC. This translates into CASSQGDILPGLSYEQYF.

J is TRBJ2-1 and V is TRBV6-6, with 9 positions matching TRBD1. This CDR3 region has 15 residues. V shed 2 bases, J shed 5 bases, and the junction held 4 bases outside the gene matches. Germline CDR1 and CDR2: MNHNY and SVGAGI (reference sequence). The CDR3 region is CASSYVQGAHNEQFF. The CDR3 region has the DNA TGTGCCAGCAGTTACGTACAGGGGGCTCACAATGAGCAGTTCTTC.

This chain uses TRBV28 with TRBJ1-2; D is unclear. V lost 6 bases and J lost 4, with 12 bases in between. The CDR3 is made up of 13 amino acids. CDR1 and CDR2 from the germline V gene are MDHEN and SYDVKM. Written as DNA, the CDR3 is TGTGCCAGCAGCCTGACGGACCTCTATGGCTACACCTTC. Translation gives CASSLTDLYGYTF.

The CDR3, as DNA: TGTGCCAGCAGCCATCTGGAGCGGGGACCCTACAATGAGCAGTTCTTC. Its translation is CASSHLERGPYNEQFF. The chain has TRBV3-1 and TRBJ2-1, with TRBD2 identical over 7 bases. This CDR3 comprises 16 residues. Per the germline V gene, CDR1 is LGHDT and CDR2 is YNNKEL (reference sequence). The V and J ends lost 3 bases and 2 bases, in that order; junction bases with no gene match: 7.

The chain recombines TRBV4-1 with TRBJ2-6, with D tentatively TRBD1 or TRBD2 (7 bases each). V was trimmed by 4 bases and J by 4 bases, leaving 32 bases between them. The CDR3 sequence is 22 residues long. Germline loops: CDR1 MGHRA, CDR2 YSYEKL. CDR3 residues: CASSRGGETGLDIRSGANVLTF. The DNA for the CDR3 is TGCGCCAGCAGCCGGGGGGGTGAGACAGGGTTAGATATTCGATCCGGGGCCAACGTCCTGACTTTC.

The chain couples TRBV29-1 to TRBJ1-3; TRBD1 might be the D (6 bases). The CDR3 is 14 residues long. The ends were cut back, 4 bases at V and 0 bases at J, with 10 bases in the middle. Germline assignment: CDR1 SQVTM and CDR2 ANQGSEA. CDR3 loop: CSVVGGDSGNTIYF. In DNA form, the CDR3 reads TGCAGCGTTGTAGGGGGGGACTCTGGAAACACCATATATTTT.

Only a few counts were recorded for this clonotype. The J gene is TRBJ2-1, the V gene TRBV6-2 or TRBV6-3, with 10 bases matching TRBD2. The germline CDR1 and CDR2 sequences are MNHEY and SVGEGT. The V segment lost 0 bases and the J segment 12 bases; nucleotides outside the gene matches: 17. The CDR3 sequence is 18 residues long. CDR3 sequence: CASSYSKVVTLAGVAQFF. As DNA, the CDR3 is TGTGCCAGCAGTTACTCGAAAGTTGTGACTCTAGCGGGGGTTGCGCAGTTCTTC.

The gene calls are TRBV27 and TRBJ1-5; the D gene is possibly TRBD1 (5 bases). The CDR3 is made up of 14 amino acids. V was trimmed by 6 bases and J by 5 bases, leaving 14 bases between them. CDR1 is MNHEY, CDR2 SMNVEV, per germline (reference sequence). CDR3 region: CASRIVGGDQPQHF. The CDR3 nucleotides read TGTGCCAGCAGGATTGTTGGGGGGGATCAGCCCCAGCATTTT.

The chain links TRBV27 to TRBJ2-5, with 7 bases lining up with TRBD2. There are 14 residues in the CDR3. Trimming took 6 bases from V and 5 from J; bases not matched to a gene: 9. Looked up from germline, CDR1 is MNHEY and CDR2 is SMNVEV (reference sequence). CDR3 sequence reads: CASRKEVGGETQYF. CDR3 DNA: TGTGCCAGCAGAAAGGAAGTGGGGGGGGAGACCCAGTACTTC.

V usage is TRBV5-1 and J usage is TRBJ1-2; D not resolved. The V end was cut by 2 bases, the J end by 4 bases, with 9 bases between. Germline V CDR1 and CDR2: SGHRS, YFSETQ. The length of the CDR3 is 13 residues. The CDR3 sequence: CASSFTVSYGYTF. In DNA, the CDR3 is TGCGCCAGCAGCTTTACAGTATCCTATGGCTACACCTTC.

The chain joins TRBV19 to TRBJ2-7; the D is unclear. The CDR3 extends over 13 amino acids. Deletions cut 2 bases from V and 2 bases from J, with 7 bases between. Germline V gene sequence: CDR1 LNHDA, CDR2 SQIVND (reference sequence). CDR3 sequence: CASSISSAYEQYF. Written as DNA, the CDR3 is TGTGCCAGTAGTATATCCTCAGCCTACGAGCAGTACTTC.

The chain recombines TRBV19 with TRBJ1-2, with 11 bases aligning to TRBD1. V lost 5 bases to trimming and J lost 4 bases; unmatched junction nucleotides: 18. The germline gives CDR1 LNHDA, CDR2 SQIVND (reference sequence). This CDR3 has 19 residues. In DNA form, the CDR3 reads TGTGCCAGTAGTCTGCCCCCATGGAACCGGGACAGGGGGACCTATGGCTACACCTTC. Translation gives CASSLPPWNRDRGTYGYTF.

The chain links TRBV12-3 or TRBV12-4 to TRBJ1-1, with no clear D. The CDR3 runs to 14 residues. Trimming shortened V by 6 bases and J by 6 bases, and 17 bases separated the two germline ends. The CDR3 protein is CASSPGLHWAEAFF. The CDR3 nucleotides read TGTGCCAGCAGCCCAGGCCTACACTGGGCTGAAGCTTTCTTT.

The CDR3 sequence is CASSYEGAFYEQYF. The CDR3 DNA reads TGCGCCAGCAGCTACGAAGGGGCTTTCTACGAGCAGTACTTC. The V call is TRBV5-1, the J call TRBJ2-7; weak D call: TRBD1 (5 bases). CDR1 and CDR2 from the germline V gene are SGHRS and YFSETQ. The germline V and J ends were trimmed by 3 bases and 3 bases, with 13 bases remaining between them. The CDR3 spans 14 residues. The full variable domain, its missing parts supplied by reference TRBV5-1 and TRBJ2-7, is KAGVTQTPRYLIKTRGQQVTLSCSPISGHRSVSWYQQTPGQGLQFLFEYFSETQRNKGNFPGRFSGRQFSNSRSEMNVSTLELGDSALYLCASSYEGAFYEQYFGPGTRLTVT.

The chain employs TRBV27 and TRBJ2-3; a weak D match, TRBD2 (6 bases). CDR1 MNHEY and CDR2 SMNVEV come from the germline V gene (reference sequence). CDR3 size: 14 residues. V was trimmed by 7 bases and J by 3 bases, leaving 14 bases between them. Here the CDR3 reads CASTPLGGTDTQYF. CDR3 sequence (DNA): TGTGCCAGCACTCCCTTGGGGGGTACAGATACGCAGTATTTT.

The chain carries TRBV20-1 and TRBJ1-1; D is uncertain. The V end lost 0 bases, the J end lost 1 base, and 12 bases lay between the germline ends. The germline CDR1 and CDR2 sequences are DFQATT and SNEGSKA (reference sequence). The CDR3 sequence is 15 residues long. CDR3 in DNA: TGCAGTGCTAGAGAATTGGGCAGACAGAACACTGAAGCTTTCTTT. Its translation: CSARELGRQNTEAFF.